This entry lists 14 T cell receptor beta chains sequenced from one sample in a study of T cells in Graves' hyperthyroidism and ophthalmopathy. RNA transcripts were the template for amplifying TCR beta CDR3 regions. First-round RT-PCR with HTBI primers amplified the TCR CDR3 region. TCRdb ran MiXCR on the multiplex PCR reads and lists one entry per CDR3 protein. In the table there are over 350,000 distinct CDR3 sequences, under 15% of which are singletons. The sample consisted of blood. The receptor source for this set is a man aged 18 to 30 with Graves' ophthalmopathy.

Many counts were recorded for this clonotype. The chain uses TRBV11-2 and TRBJ1-3; the match to TRBD1 covers 7 bases. CDR1 SGHAT and CDR2 FQNNGV come from the germline V gene. V shed 4 bases, J shed 0 bases, and the junction held 6 bases outside the gene matches. The CDR3 contains 16 residues. CDR3 DNA sequence: TGTGCCAGCAGCTCTCGGACAGGTAGCTCTGGAAACACCATATATTTT. It yields the protein CASSSRTGSSGNTIYF.

This clonotype was seen at least ten times. This sequence joins TRBV30 and TRBJ2-5; 7 bases align to TRBD2. J was trimmed by 2 bases and V by 1 base; bases with no gene match: 4. The germline V gene encodes CDR1 GTSNPN and CDR2 SVGIG (reference sequence). The CDR3 runs to 14 residues. CDR3 nucleotide sequence: TGTGCCTGGAGTGGCGGGGGAGTGCAAGAGACCCAGTACTTC. As protein: CAWSGGGVQETQYF.

This clonotype occurred a few times. The chain is built from TRBV9 and TRBJ2-5; D unclear. The CDR3 consists of 16 residues. Germline V lookup: CDR1 SGDLS, CDR2 YYNGEE. Trimming stripped 0 bases from V and 1 base from J, with 13 bases between. The CDR3 DNA is TGTGCCAGCAGCGTAGTCGGCGTCTTATCCCAAGAGACCCAGTACTTC. Its translation is CASSVVGVLSQETQYF.

At least ten counts were recorded for this clonotype. The genes are TRBV11-2 and TRBJ1-4, with TRBD1 matching 7 bases. Per germline, CDR1 SGHAT and CDR2 FQNNGV. The length of the CDR3 is 14 residues. V lost 5 bases, J lost 8 bases, and 8 bases stayed unmatched. For the CDR3, the DNA is TGTGCCAGCAGCGCCTCAGGGGGAAGGGAAAAACTGTTTTTT. This codes for CASSASGGREKLFF.

This clonotype was found a few times. This sequence joins TRBV15 and TRBJ2-3; 8 positions match TRBD2. V lost 0 bases, J lost 3 bases, and 8 bases stayed unmatched. The germline gives CDR1 LNHNV, CDR2 YYDKDF (reference sequence). The length of the CDR3 is 17 residues. The CDR3 DNA reads TGTGCCACCAGCAGAGATCTGGCGGGGGGTTTAACAGATACGCAGTATTTT. Translation: CATSRDLAGGLTDTQYF.

This clonotype was recorded a few times. The gene calls are TRBV5-1 and TRBJ1-1; D remains ambiguous. V lost 1 base, J lost 0 bases, and 7 bases lay in between. Germline CDR1 is SGHRS and CDR2 is YFSETQ. The CDR3 extends over 14 amino acids. The CDR3 is CASSLQVLNTEAFF. For the CDR3, the DNA is TGCGCCAGCAGCTTGCAGGTACTGAACACTGAAGCTTTCTTT.

This clonotype was found a few times. This chain joins TRBV27 and TRBJ2-7, with TRBD1 matching over 10 bases. The V segment lost 6 bases and the J segment 3 bases; nucleotides outside the gene matches: 5. This CDR3 comprises 14 residues. Germline V lookup: CDR1 MNHEY, CDR2 SMNVEV (reference sequence). The CDR3 loop reads CASRPTGGYYEQYF. The CDR3 bases are TGTGCCAGCAGACCGACAGGGGGCTACTACGAGCAGTACTTC.

This chain joins TRBV6-2 or TRBV6-3 and TRBJ2-2; a weak D match, TRBD2 (5 bases). In germline, CDR1 is MNHEY, CDR2 SVGEGT. The CDR3 is made up of 16 amino acids. Trimming removed 5 bases at V and 2 bases at J, with 15 bases between. The CDR3 region is CASSAPEGVNTGELFF. The CDR3 DNA reads TGTGCCAGCAGTGCCCCAGAGGGAGTAAACACCGGGGAGCTGTTTTTT.

This clonotype was seen ten or more times. The chain is built from TRBV12-3 or TRBV12-4 and TRBJ2-7; 10 positions agree with TRBD2. This CDR3 has 13 residues. V lost 5 bases to trimming and J lost 6 bases; unmatched junction nucleotides: 4. CDR3 DNA sequence: TGTGCCAGCAGTCCGGGACTAGCGCCCGAGCAGTACTTC. This codes for CASSPGLAPEQYF.

This CDR3 reads CASSYSNLGQGYTF. The CDR3 DNA sequence: TGTGCCAGCAGTTACTCGAACTTGGGACAGGGCTACACCTTC. J is TRBJ1-2 and V is TRBV6-2 or TRBV6-3; TRBD1 matches 7 bases. Germline V CDR1 and CDR2: MNHEY, SVGEGT. This CDR3 comprises 14 residues. The junction had 6 bases not matched to a gene; V was cut back by 0 bases and J by 8 bases.

This CDR3 reads CASSLEGLAPYEQYF. The DNA for the CDR3 is TGTGCCAGCAGCTTAGAGGGACTAGCACCCTACGAGCAGTACTTC. This chain joins TRBV11-3 and TRBJ2-7; the match to TRBD2 covers 9 bases. The CDR3 loop spans 15 amino acids. The ends lost 0 bases at V and 2 bases at J; junction bases unmatched: 2. CDR1 and CDR2 from the germline V gene are SGHNT and YENEEA. The full variable domain, in which reference TRBV11-3 and TRBJ2-7 provide the parts outside the CDR3, is EAGVVQSPRYKIIEKKQPVAFWCNPISGHNTLYWYLQNLGQGPELLIRYENEEAVDDSQLPKDRFSAERLKGVDSTLKIQPAELGDSAVYLCASSLEGLAPYEQYFGPGTRLTVT.

This clonotype was found many times. This rearrangement joins TRBV12-3 or TRBV12-4 to TRBJ2-2; 9 bases fit TRBD1. Trimming took 7 bases from V and 4 from J; bases not matched to a gene: 4. The CDR3 loop spans 14 amino acids. The CDR3, as DNA: TGTGCCAGCAAAGGACAGGGGACCACCGGGGAGCTGTTTTTT. Translation: CASKGQGTTGELFF.

This chain links TRBV12-3 or TRBV12-4 with TRBJ2-1; perhaps D is TRBD1 or TRBD2 (5 bases each). V gave up 4 bases and J gave up 2 bases, with 9 bases separating them. This CDR3 has 14 amino acids. CDR3 sequence: CASSWDGTYNEQFF. For the CDR3, the DNA is TGTGCCAGCAGTTGGGACGGAACCTACAATGAGCAGTTCTTC.

The chain employs TRBV27 and TRBJ1-2; possible D gene TRBD1, 5 bases. CDR3 size: 17 residues. Germline V CDR1 and CDR2: MNHEY, SMNVEV (reference sequence). Trimming pared 4 bases from V and 4 bases from J, leaving 22 bases between. CDR3 loop: CASSWGNRYSRGYGYTF. CDR3 sequence (DNA): TGTGCCAGCAGTTGGGGTAACAGGTACTCAAGAGGCTATGGCTACACCTTC.